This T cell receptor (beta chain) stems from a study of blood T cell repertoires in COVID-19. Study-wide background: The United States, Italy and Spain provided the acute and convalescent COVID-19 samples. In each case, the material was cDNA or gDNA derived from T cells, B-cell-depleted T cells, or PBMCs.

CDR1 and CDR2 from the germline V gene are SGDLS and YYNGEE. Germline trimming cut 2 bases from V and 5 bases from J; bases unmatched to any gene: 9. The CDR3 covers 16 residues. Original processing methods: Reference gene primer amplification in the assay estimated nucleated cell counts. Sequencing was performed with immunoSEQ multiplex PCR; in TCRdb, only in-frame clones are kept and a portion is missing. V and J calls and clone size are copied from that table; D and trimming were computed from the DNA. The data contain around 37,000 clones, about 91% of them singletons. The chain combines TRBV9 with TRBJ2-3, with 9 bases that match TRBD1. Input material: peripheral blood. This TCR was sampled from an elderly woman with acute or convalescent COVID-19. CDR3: CASSVQPGQGKDTQYF. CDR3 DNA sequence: TGTGCCAGCAGCGTTCAACCGGGACAGGGAAAAGATACGCAGTATTTT.